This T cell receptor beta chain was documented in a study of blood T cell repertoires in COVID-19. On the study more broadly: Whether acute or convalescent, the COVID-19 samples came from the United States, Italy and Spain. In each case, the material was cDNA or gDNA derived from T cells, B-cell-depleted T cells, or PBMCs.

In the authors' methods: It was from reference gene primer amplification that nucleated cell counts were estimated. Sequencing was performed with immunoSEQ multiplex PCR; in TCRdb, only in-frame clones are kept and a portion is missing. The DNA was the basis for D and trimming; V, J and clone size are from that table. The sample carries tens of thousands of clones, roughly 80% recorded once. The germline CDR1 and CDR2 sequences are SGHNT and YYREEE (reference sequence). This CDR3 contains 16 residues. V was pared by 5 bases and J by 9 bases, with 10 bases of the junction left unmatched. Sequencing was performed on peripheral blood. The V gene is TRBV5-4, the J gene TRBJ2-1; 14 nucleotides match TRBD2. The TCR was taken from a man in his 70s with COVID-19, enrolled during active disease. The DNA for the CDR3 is TGTGCCAGCAGGGGGACTAGCGGGAGTGGAGTAGGTGAGCAGTTCTTC. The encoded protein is CASRGTSGSGVGEQFF. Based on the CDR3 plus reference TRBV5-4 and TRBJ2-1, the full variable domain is ETGVTQSPTHLIKTRGQQVTLRCSSQSGHNTVSWYQQALGQGPQFIFQYYREEENGRGNFPPRFSGLQFPNYSSELNVNALELDDSALYLCASRGTSGSGVGEQFFGPGTRLTVL.